What follows describes a single TCR beta chain. The antigen remains unidentified. The CDR3 length is 15 residues. Unmatched junction bases numbered 9, after V lost 5 bases and J lost 8 bases. CDR1 and CDR2 (germline): SGHTA, FQGNSA. The sample is drawn from a study of cytomegalovirus exposure and HLA in healthy donors. Study-wide background: The approximately 120 million unique TCR beta sequences, from 150 million to 200 million T cells, were found by an earlier analysis.

The primer mix had 60 Vbeta and 13 Jbeta primers. Some clones are missing from TCRdb's copy, which holds only in-frame ones; the method was immunoSEQ multiplex PCR. The table includes around 150,000 clones, 79% detected once. Study results and limitations: In presence/absence analyses, roughly uniform sequencing depth across donors was assumed. Reported results showed that the classifier diagnosed cytomegalovirus status with high specificity and sensitivity. The study found most TCR sequences rare, yet found some public TCRs in many donors.

The source material was PBMCs. J is TRBJ1-4 and V is TRBV7-2; 9 positions agree with TRBD1. The TCR originated in a male donor in good health and CMV-seronegative. The CDR3 sequence is CASSVSGTGMEKLFF. CDR3 DNA sequence: TGTGCCAGCAGCGTTTCCGGGACAGGGATGGAAAAACTGTTTTTT.